This entry concerns a single T cell receptor beta chain. CDR1 is SGHAT and CDR2 is FQNNGV in the germline V gene. This CDR3 is built from 14 residues. V lost 1 base to trimming and J lost 3 bases, with 9 bases between them. This specimen belongs to a study of CD8 T cells in Susac syndrome. Random hexamers were used to reverse transcribe about 0.45 to 1 ug of RNA. An immunoSEQ multiplex PCR generated amplified TCR beta CDR3 products spanning 54 Vbeta and 13 Jbeta. TCRdb processed the immunoSEQ multiplex PCR reads anew with MiXCR; each CDR3 protein has one entry. Counted here are 200,000 to 250,000 distinct CDR3 sequences, less than 95% occurring once; the ten biggest clones make up 0.15% to 0.2%.

The sequencing sample was made of CD4+ T cells from PBMCs. The V gene is TRBV11-2, the J gene TRBJ1-1; D might be TRBD1 (5 bases). This TCR was sampled from a human donor with Susac syndrome. Written as DNA, the CDR3 is TGTGCCAGCAGCTTAGGGGCAGGGTACACTGAAGCTTTCTTT. It translates to CASSLGAGYTEAFF.